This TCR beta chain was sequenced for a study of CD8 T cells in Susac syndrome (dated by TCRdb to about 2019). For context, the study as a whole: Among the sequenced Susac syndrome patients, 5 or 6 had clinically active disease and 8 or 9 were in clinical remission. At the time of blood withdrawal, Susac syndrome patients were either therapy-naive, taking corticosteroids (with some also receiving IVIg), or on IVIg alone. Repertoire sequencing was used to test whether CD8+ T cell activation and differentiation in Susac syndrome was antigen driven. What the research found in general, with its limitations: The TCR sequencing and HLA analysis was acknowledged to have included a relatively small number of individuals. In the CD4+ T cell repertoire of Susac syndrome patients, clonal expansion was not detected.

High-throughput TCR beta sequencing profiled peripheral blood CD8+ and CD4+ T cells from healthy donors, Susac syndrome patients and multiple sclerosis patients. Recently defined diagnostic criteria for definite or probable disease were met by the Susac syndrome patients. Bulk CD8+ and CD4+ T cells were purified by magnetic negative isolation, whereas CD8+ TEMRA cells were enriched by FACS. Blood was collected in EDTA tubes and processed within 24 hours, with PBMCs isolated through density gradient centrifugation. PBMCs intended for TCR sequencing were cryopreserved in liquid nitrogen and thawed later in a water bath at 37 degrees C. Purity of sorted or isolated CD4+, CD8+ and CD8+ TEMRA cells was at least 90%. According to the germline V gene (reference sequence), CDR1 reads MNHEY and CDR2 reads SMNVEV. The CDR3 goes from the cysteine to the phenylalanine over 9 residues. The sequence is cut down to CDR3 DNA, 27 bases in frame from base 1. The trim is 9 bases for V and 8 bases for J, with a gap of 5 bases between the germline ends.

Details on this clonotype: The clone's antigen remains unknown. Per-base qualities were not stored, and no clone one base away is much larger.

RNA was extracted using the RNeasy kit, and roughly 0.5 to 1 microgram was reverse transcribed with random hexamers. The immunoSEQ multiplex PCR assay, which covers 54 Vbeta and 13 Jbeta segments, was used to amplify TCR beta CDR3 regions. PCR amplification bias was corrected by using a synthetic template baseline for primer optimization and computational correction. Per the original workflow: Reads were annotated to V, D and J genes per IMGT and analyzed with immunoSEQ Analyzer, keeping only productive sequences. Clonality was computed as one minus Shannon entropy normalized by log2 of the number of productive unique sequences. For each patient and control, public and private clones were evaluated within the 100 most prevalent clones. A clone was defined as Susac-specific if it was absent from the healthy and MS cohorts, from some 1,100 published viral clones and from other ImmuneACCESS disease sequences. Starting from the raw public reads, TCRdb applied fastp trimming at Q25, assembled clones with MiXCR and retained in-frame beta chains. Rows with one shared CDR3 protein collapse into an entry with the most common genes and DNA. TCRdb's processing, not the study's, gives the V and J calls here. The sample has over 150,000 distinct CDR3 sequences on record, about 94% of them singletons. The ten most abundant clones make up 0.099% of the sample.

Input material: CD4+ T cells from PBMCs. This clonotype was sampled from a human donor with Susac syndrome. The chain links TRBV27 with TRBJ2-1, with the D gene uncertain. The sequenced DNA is TGTGCCAGAGAGGATGAGCAGTTCTTC. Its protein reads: CAREDEQFF.